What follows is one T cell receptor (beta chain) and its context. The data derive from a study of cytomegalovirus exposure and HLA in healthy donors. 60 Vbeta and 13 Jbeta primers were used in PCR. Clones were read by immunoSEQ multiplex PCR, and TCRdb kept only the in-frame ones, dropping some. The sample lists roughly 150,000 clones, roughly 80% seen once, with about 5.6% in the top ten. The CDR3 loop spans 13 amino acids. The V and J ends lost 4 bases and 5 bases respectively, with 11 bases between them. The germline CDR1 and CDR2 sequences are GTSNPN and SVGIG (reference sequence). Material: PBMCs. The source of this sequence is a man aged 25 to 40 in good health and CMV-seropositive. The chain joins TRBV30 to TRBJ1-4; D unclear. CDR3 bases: TGTGCCTGGAATATTCGTCAGAATGAAAAACTGTTTTTT. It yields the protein CAWNIRQNEKLFF. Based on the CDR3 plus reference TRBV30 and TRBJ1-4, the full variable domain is SQTIHQWPATLVQPVGSPLSLECTVEGTSNPNLYWYRQAAGRGLQLLFYSVGIGQISSEVPQNLSASRPQDRQFILSSKKLLLSDSGFYLCAWNIRQNEKLFFGSGTQLSVL.